This T cell receptor (beta chain) derives from a study of early T cells in non-severe SARS-CoV-2 infection. Study background: Unsorted whole-blood RNA was sequenced in bulk, leaving chains unpaired. The study, taken as a whole, reports: Private and CD4 specificities were missed by VDJdb matching, skewed to anti-spike CD8.

In the library, individual cDNA molecules carried attached unique molecular identifiers. TCRdb fed the 5' RACE reads into MiXCR, producing one record per CDR3 protein. Among 15,000 to 20,000 distinct CDR3 sequences, approximately 5.4% were seen once, and the ten largest hold 5.5% to 8%. In its sample, this clonotype was seen a few times. Antigen unknown. The receptor's source is an adult who was a healthcare worker with PCR-confirmed SARS-CoV-2 infection or an uninfected control (not recorded which). The sequencing sample was made of whole blood.

The CDR3 loop is CASSFGGLPTDTQYF. CDR3 sequence (DNA): TGTGCCAGCAGTTTCGGGGGATTGCCCACAGATACGCAGTATTTT. The chain couples TRBV27 to TRBJ2-3, with D perhaps TRBD2 (6 bases). Trimming left V 3 bases short and J 2 bases short, with 12 bases between. Per the germline V gene, CDR1 is MNHEY and CDR2 is SMNVEV (reference sequence). CDR3 length: 15 residues.